The 21 T cell receptor beta chains below were found in one sample sequenced in a study of glioma-infiltrating T cells. Using RNA template, CDR3s of TCR alpha and beta were amplified with iRepertoire arm-PCR. TCRdb analysed the multiplex PCR reads with MiXCR anew, one entry per CDR3 protein. The sample has some 160,000 distinct CDR3 sequences, roughly 45% seen once. The specimen sequenced was glioma tissue, nonneoplastic brain tissue, or PBMCs (not recorded which). The receptors stem from a human donor with low-grade glioma or glioblastoma, undergoing nonglioma brain surgery, or in good health (not recorded which).

This clonotype has at least ten counts. V usage is TRBV20-1 and J usage is TRBJ1-1; TRBD1 matches 7 bases. The length of the CDR3 is 12 residues. The J segment lost 6 bases and the V segment lost 3 bases, leaving 4 bases of the junction unmatched. Germline CDR1 DFQATT, CDR2 SNEGSKA (reference sequence). The CDR3 coding sequence is TGCAGTGCTAGGACAGGGCTCGCTGAAGCTTTCTTT. It specifies CSARTGLAEAFF.

About this clonotype itself: A read error is possible here, since a much larger clone lies one base away. V gene TRBV2 combines with J gene TRBJ1-1, with a possible D match to TRBD1 (5 bases). Germline-derived CDR1 and CDR2 are SNHLY and FYNNEI. This CDR3 has 16 amino acids. The germline V and J ends were trimmed by 7 bases and 0 bases, with 18 bases remaining between them. CDR3 sequence: CASTLLRGAMNTEAFF. In DNA form, the CDR3 reads TGTGCCAGCACTCTATTGAGAGGGGCCATGAACACTGAAGCTTTCTTT.

DNA for the CDR3: TGTGCCAGTAGTAAGGGAGGGCCCCAAGAGACCCAGTACTTC. Protein product: CASSKGGPQETQYF. V gene TRBV19 combines with J gene TRBJ2-5, with 7 bases that match TRBD2. Germline trimming cut 4 bases from V and 1 base from J; bases unmatched to any gene: 3. Looked up from germline, CDR1 is LNHDA and CDR2 is SQIVND (reference sequence). The CDR3 is 14 amino acids.

Of note for this clonotype: A read error may be the cause here, since a much bigger clone is one base away. The chain employs TRBV6-6 and TRBJ2-1; D is perhaps TRBD1 or TRBD2 (5 bases each). V dropped 5 bases and J dropped 13 bases, with 24 bases sitting between them. The CDR3 consists of 15 residues. Germline loops: CDR1 MNHNY, CDR2 SVGAGI (reference sequence). The CDR3 nucleotides read TGTGCCAGCAGTAACCCACGGGGCAATAGAGAACTACAGTTCTTC. Protein product: CASSNPRGNRELQFF.

This clonotype was detected many times. The rearrangement uses TRBV27 and TRBJ2-1; tentatively, D is TRBD2 (6 bases). Trimming cost V 3 bases and J 8 bases, with 14 bases left between them. Germline-derived CDR1 and CDR2 are MNHEY and SMNVEV (reference sequence). The CDR3 is 14 amino acids. The CDR3 loop is CASSFDGSRHEQFF. CDR3 coding DNA: TGTGCCAGCAGTTTCGACGGGAGTAGACATGAGCAGTTCTTC.

In the case of this clonotype: This may arise from a read error, as a much more abundant clone is one base away. The J gene is TRBJ2-7, the V gene TRBV28, with D perhaps assigned TRBD1 or TRBD2 (5 bases each). The CDR3 loop spans 15 amino acids. V was shortened by 6 bases and J by 7 bases, with 22 bases between the two germline ends. Germline lookup yields CDR1 MDHEN and CDR2 SYDVKM. The CDR3 loop is CASRVTGTRSTEQYF. For the CDR3, the DNA is TGTGCCAGCAGGGTGACCGGGACGCGCTCTACGGAGCAGTACTTC.

This clonotype was seen at least ten times. V is TRBV10-3 and J is TRBJ1-1; D is unresolved. The V end was cut by 4 bases, the J end by 0 bases, with 9 bases between. This CDR3 is 14 amino acids long. Per germline, CDR1 ENHRY and CDR2 SYGVKD. CDR3 nucleotide sequence: TGTGCCATCAGTGCGAGCTCCCTGAACACTGAAGCTTTCTTT. Protein: CAISASSLNTEAFF.

The sample holds many counts of this clonotype. The chain couples TRBV5-1 to TRBJ2-3; D gene unclear. Germline CDR1 and CDR2: SGHRS and YFSETQ. CDR3 length equals 14 residues. Trimming removed 1 base at V and 2 bases at J, with 8 bases between. CDR3 nucleotides: TGCGCCAGCAGCTTGCAACGGACCACAGATACGCAGTATTTT. It codes for CASSLQRTTDTQYF.

This chain uses TRBV24-1 with TRBJ2-1, with D unresolved. Germline CDR1 is KGHDR and CDR2 is SFDVKD. The CDR3 loop spans 13 amino acids. V was shortened by 4 bases and J by 9 bases, with 12 bases between the two germline ends. The CDR3 DNA reads as TGTGCCACCAGTGAACATGGGATTGGTGAGCAGTTCTTC. Its protein is CATSEHGIGEQFF.

The chain uses TRBV29-1 and TRBJ2-3; D not certain. The CDR3 consists of 10 residues. Trimming removed 7 bases from V and 5 bases from J, with 7 bases in between. Germline CDR1 reads SQVTM; CDR2 reads ANQGSEA. The CDR3 loop is CSGRLDTQYF. The DNA for the CDR3 is TGCAGCGGACGGTTAGATACGCAGTATTTT.

The chain carries TRBV28 and TRBJ2-2; no clear D gene. This CDR3 comprises 16 residues. V lost 4 bases and J 0 bases, leaving 12 bases between the germline ends. The germline CDR1 and CDR2 sequences are MDHEN and SYDVKM. This CDR3 reads CASSSFQETNTGELFF. The CDR3 DNA reads as TGTGCCAGCAGTTCGTTCCAGGAAACGAACACCGGGGAGCTGTTTTTT.

This clonotype was counted a few times. With a much larger clone just one base away, this may be a read error. CDR3 sequence: CASSLPLPGQGSYEQFF. DNA for the CDR3: TGTGCCAGCAGTTTGCCCCTCCCGGGACAGGGTAGTTATGAGCAGTTCTTC. The chain combines TRBV6-2 or TRBV6-3 with TRBJ2-1, with 9 bases lining up with TRBD1. The CDR3 loop spans 17 amino acids. Germline assignment: CDR1 MNHEY and CDR2 SVGEGT. J was trimmed by 8 bases and V by 4 bases; bases with no gene match: 15.

The V gene is TRBV6-5, the J gene TRBJ1-5; D is ambiguous. This CDR3 has 12 residues. CDR1 and CDR2 (germline): MNHEY, SVGAGI. The CDR3 DNA follows: TGTGTTAGCAGTCGGAAGGATCAGCCCCAGCATTTT. Translating gives CVSSRKDQPQHF.

This clonotype was counted a few times. The chain is built from TRBV5-4 and TRBJ2-1, with 15 bases aligning to TRBD2. V shed 4 bases and J 12 bases; nucleotides not matched to a gene: 14. The CDR3 length is 17 residues. Germline V gene lookup returns CDR1 SGHNT and CDR2 YYREEE (reference sequence). The CDR3 DNA reads TGTGCCAGCAGCGTAGGAACCGGGACTAGCGGGAGGTCAGGGCAGTTCTTC. The encoded protein is CASSVGTGTSGRSGQFF.

The gene calls are TRBV6-5 and TRBJ2-7; the match to TRBD2 covers 9 bases. There are 15 residues in the CDR3. The V and J ends lost 5 bases and 5 bases, in that order; junction bases with no gene match: 10. Germline CDR1 MNHEY, CDR2 SVGAGI. The CDR3 DNA sequence: TGTGCCAGCAGTCCGCAGCGGGAGGACTCTCACGAGCAGTACTTC. Amino acids: CASSPQREDSHEQYF.

In this sample, this clonotype turned up many times. The rearrangement uses TRBV7-2 and TRBJ1-1; maybe TRBD1 (6 bases). Per germline, CDR1 SGHTA and CDR2 FQGNSA. Trimming pared 2 bases from V and 3 bases from J, leaving 16 bases between. This CDR3 comprises 16 residues. CDR3: CASSLISGGADTEAFF. The DNA for the CDR3 is TGTGCCAGCAGCTTAATATCCGGGGGCGCGGACACTGAAGCTTTCTTT.

Worth noting for this clonotype: Just one base apart from a much larger clone, this may be a read error. The rearrangement joins TRBV28 to TRBJ2-1, with a weak D call TRBD2 (7 bases). CDR3 length: 17 amino acids. Trimming removed 6 bases at V and 8 bases at J, with 26 bases between. The germline V gene has CDR1 MDHEN and CDR2 SYDVKM. As DNA, the CDR3 is TGTGCCAGCAGAGCAGCGGGACAATATATCCGGGTGGATGAGCAGTTCTTC. It encodes CASRAAGQYIRVDEQFF.

This clonotype has just a few counts. A single base separates this from a much larger clone, so it may be a read error. This chain uses TRBV20-1 with TRBJ1-1; possibly TRBD1 for D (5 bases). Germline V gene lookup returns CDR1 DFQATT and CDR2 SNEGSKA (reference sequence). The CDR3 is 13 amino acids. CDR3 amino acids: CSATTGGWGEALF. The CDR3, as DNA: TGCAGTGCCACGACGGGGGGATGGGGTGAAGCTCTCTTT.

The chain links TRBV5-1 to TRBJ2-1; 12 bases map to TRBD1. Germline CDR1 reads SGHRS; CDR2 reads YFSETQ. The CDR3 consists of 14 residues. The junction had 4 bases not matched to a gene; V was cut back by 4 bases and J by 8 bases. The DNA of the CDR3 is TGCGCCAGCAGCAGCGGGACAGGGGGCGATGAGCAGTTCTTC. This gives the protein CASSSGTGGDEQFF.

This rearrangement joins TRBV27 to TRBJ2-1; D not certain. CDR1 and CDR2 (germline): MNHEY, SMNVEV (reference sequence). The CDR3 contains 12 residues. For the CDR3, the DNA is TGTGGTAGCAGTTTCGTCCGAGGTGAGCAGTTCTTC. Translating it yields CGSSFVRGEQFF.

Regarding this clonotype: A much larger clone lies a single base off, so this may be a read error. The chain has TRBV27 and TRBJ2-1; 10 bases are a match to TRBD2. CDR3 length: 15 residues. The V gene's germline CDR1 is MNHEY and CDR2 SMNVEV (reference sequence). The V and J ends lost 3 bases and 10 bases, in that order; junction bases with no gene match: 9. CDR3 loop: CASSFLASGSGEQFF. The CDR3 nucleotides read TGTGCCAGCAGTTTTTTAGCTAGCGGGAGTGGCGAGCAGTTCTTC.